These 20 T cell receptor beta chains came from one sample sequenced in a study of cytotoxic CD8 clonotypes in ibrutinib-treated CLL. Clones were read by immunoSEQ multiplex PCR, and TCRdb kept only the in-frame ones, dropping some. The data show around 130,000 clones, with around four fifths seen just once and 2.5% to 3.5% held by the top ten. Sequenced material: PBMCs, taken after 24 months of ibrutinib treatment. Every receptor here comes from a human donor with chronic lymphocytic leukemia.

This chain uses TRBV29-1 with TRBJ2-2; 9 bases fit TRBD2. CDR1 is SQVTM, CDR2 ANQGSEA, per germline. The CDR3 is made up of 14 amino acids. V lost 7 bases to trimming and J lost 7 bases; unmatched junction nucleotides: 10. CDR3 in amino acids: CSAAERGVGGELFF. The CDR3 DNA is TGCAGCGCCGCGGAGCGGGGGGTTGGCGGGGAGCTGTTTTTT.

This clone appeared a single time. V gene TRBV10-3 combines with J gene TRBJ2-7, with TRBD1 matching 8 bases. The germline V gene encodes CDR1 ENHRY and CDR2 SYGVKD. The CDR3 totals 16 residues. V was pared by 2 bases and J by 4 bases, with 10 bases of the junction left unmatched. The CDR3 loop reads CAISERRQGAHYEQYF. The CDR3 DNA follows: TGTGCCATCAGTGAGAGAAGGCAGGGGGCTCATTACGAGCAGTACTTC.

V gene TRBV7-2 combines with J gene TRBJ1-2; 9 bases align to TRBD1. J was trimmed by 4 bases and V by 4 bases; bases with no gene match: 10. The germline gives CDR1 SGHTA, CDR2 FQGNSA. The CDR3 loop spans 16 amino acids. DNA for the CDR3: TGTGCCAGCAGCTCCGGTCCCGGGACAGGGACCTATGGCTACACCTTC. Translation gives CASSSGPGTGTYGYTF.

This chain uses TRBV10-3 with TRBJ1-2; D possibly corresponds to TRBD1 (5 bases). Germline CDR1 and CDR2: ENHRY and SYGVKD. This CDR3 has 16 amino acids. V was clipped by 0 bases and J by 4 bases, with 15 bases between them. This chain's CDR3 is CAISESGGSPGYGYTF. The DNA for the CDR3 is TGTGCCATCAGTGAGTCCGGGGGGAGCCCGGGCTATGGCTACACCTTC.

This clone was seen more than once but under ten times. This rearrangement joins TRBV2 to TRBJ2-2, with D possibly matching TRBD1 (6 bases). Germline V gene sequence: CDR1 SNHLY, CDR2 FYNNEI. This CDR3 region has 16 residues. Trimming shortened V by 6 bases and J by 1 base, and 15 bases separated the two germline ends. The CDR3 here is CASSETGLRNTGELFF. CDR3 coding DNA: TGTGCCAGCAGCGAAACAGGGTTACGGAACACCGGGGAGCTGTTTTTT.

The chain joins TRBV9 to TRBJ2-1; TRBD1 is a possible D gene (6 bases). Germline CDR1 SGDLS, CDR2 YYNGEE. The V and J ends lost 6 bases and 0 bases respectively, with 13 bases between them. This CDR3 has 15 residues. CDR3 sequence: CASTTSGDSYNEQFF. CDR3 sequence (DNA): TGTGCCAGCACCACCTCAGGGGACTCCTACAATGAGCAGTTCTTC.

V and J are TRBV27 and TRBJ1-1; possible D gene TRBD1, 6 bases. V shed 3 bases and J shed 13 bases, with 12 bases lying between them. The germline gives CDR1 MNHEY, CDR2 SMNVEV (reference sequence). This CDR3 spans 11 amino acids. The CDR3 coding sequence is TGTGCCAGCAGTTTTGTGGGGGGCGTTTTCTTT. Amino acids: CASSFVGGVFF.

The chain combines TRBV30 with TRBJ1-5; no clear D. CDR1 GTSNPN and CDR2 SVGIG come from the germline V gene (reference sequence). The CDR3 is 13 amino acids. V shed 3 bases and J shed 1 base, with 7 bases lying between them. The CDR3 DNA is TGTGCCTGGAGGGGAAAGAGCAATCAGCCCCAGCATTTT. This gives the protein CAWRGKSNQPQHF.

This clone has only one observation. This chain joins TRBV4-1 and TRBJ2-1; possibly TRBD2 for D (6 bases). Trimming stripped 0 bases from V and 0 bases from J, with 12 bases between. CDR1 is MGHRA and CDR2 is YSYEKL in the germline V gene. The CDR3 loop spans 17 amino acids. The DNA for the CDR3 is TGCGCCAGCAGCCAAGAGGGCGGGAAACCCTCCTACAATGAGCAGTTCTTC. This codes for CASSQEGGKPSYNEQFF.

This clone was observed once. DNA of the CDR3: TGTGCCAGCAGTGACCGGGACCCCGGTTTATACGAGCAGTACTTC. This sequence encodes CASSDRDPGLYEQYF. This chain connects TRBV2 to TRBJ2-7, with D perhaps being TRBD1 or TRBD2 (5 bases each). Germline V gene sequence: CDR1 SNHLY, CDR2 FYNNEI. CDR3 length: 15 amino acids. Trimming removed 3 bases at V and 4 bases at J, with 16 bases between.

The rearrangement joins TRBV2 to TRBJ1-2, with 7 positions matching TRBD1. There are 15 residues in the CDR3. The germline V gene encodes CDR1 SNHLY and CDR2 FYNNEI. V dropped 7 bases and J dropped 1; count of bases not matched to a gene: 9. CDR3 bases: TGTGCCAGCAATAATCGGGACAGATTTAACTATGGCTACACCTTC. Its translation is CASNNRDRFNYGYTF. Looking up the rest from reference TRBV2 and TRBJ1-2 gives the full variable domain: EPEVTQTPSHQVTQMGQEVILRCVPISNHLYFYWYRQILGQKVEFLVSFYNNEISEKSEIFDDQFSVERPDGSNFTLKIRSTKLEDSAMYFCASNNRDRFNYGYTFGSGTRLTVV.

The chain carries TRBV7-3 and TRBJ2-2; 10 bases map to TRBD1. CDR1 is SGHTA and CDR2 is FQGTGA in the germline V gene. With 6 bases clipped from V and 6 bases from J, the junction kept 7 bases outside the gene matches. The CDR3 sequence is 15 residues long. CDR3 nucleotides: TGTGCCAGCAGTCGTGGGGGACAGGGGTCCGGGGAGCTGTTTTTT. Translating it yields CASSRGGQGSGELFF.

J is TRBJ2-7 and V is TRBV7-2, with D unresolved. Germline V gene data show CDR1 as SGHTA and CDR2 as FQGNSA. The V end lost 1 base, the J end lost 9 bases, and 7 bases lay between the germline ends. The CDR3 has 11 residues. DNA for the CDR3: TGTGCCAGCAGCTTAGAGGGCGGGCAGTACTTC. Protein: CASSLEGGQYF.

The CDR3 DNA reads as TGTGCCAGCAGTGAAAGTGGATACACTGAAGCTTTCTTT. This gives the protein CASSESGYTEAFF. The chain is built from TRBV2 and TRBJ1-1; D is undetermined. Trimming cost V 2 bases and J 3 bases, with 7 bases left between them. The CDR3 loop spans 13 amino acids. Germline-derived CDR1 and CDR2 are SNHLY and FYNNEI.

The chain joins TRBV5-4 to TRBJ2-2; 14 nucleotides agree with TRBD2. J lost 6 bases, V lost 4 bases, and 5 bases had no gene match. This CDR3 spans 16 amino acids. Germline V lookup: CDR1 SGHNT, CDR2 YYREEE (reference sequence). CDR3 coding DNA: TGTGCCAGCAGCCCCGGGGGACTAGCGGGGGCCGGGGAGCTGTTTTTT. It yields the protein CASSPGGLAGAGELFF.

Remarks on this clone: An end of the junction differs from the germline gene, which may be a read error. The J gene is TRBJ1-5, the V gene TRBV9; tentative D call: TRBD1 (5 bases). The CDR3 sequence is 14 residues long. CDR1 is SGDLS, CDR2 YYNGEE, per germline. This CDR3 reads CASGVAQGGEPQHF. DNA for the CDR3: TGTGCCAGCGGCGTAGCGCAGGGAGGGGAGCCCCAGCATTTT.

The gene calls are TRBV7-9 and TRBJ1-5; D remains ambiguous. V shed 5 bases and J shed 5 bases, with 7 bases lying between them. Germline assignment: CDR1 SEHNR and CDR2 FQNEAQ (reference sequence). The CDR3 runs to 12 residues. The CDR3 region has the DNA TGTGCCAGCAGCCCCACCGATCAGCCCCAGCATTTT. As protein: CASSPTDQPQHF.

The J gene is TRBJ1-1, the V gene TRBV6-1; possibly TRBD1 for D (6 bases). The length of the CDR3 is 15 residues. Germline CDR1 reads MNHNS; CDR2 reads SASEGT. The germline V and J ends were trimmed by 2 bases and 6 bases, with 16 bases remaining between them. The CDR3 DNA follows: TGTGCCAGCAGTGAAAATTGGGGGGCTTTGCCTGAAGCTTTCTTT. Its translation is CASSENWGALPEAFF.

The chain uses TRBV29-1 and TRBJ1-2, with 7 nucleotides matching TRBD1. The CDR3 extends over 13 amino acids. Losses at the gene ends were 3 bases for V and 4 bases for J; bases not matched to a gene: 5. Per the germline V gene, CDR1 is SQVTM and CDR2 is ANQGSEA. CDR3 residues: CSVDPDRAYGYTF. The CDR3 region has the DNA TGCAGCGTTGACCCCGACAGGGCCTATGGCTACACCTTC.

This clone was counted between two and nine times. The J gene is TRBJ2-7, the V gene TRBV5-6, with a tentative D call TRBD2 (5 bases). The CDR3 is made up of 14 amino acids. CDR1 is SGHDT, CDR2 YYEEEE, per germline. The germline V and J ends were trimmed by 5 bases and 5 bases, with 17 bases remaining between them. Here the CDR3 reads CASSPRPGSHEQYF. CDR3 DNA sequence: TGTGCCAGCAGTCCCAGACCGGGGTCCCACGAGCAGTACTTC.